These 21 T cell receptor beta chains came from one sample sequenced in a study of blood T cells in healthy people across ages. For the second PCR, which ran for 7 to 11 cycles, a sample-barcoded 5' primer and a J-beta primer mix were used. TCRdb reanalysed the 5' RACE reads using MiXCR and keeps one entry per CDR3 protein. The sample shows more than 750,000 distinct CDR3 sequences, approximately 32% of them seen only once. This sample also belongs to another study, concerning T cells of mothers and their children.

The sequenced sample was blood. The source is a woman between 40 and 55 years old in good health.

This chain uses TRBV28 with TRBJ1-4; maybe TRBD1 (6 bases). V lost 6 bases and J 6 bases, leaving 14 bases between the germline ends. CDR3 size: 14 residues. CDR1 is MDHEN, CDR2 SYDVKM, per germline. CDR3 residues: CASRGSGGDEKLFF. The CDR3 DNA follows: TGTGCCAGCAGAGGGTCCGGGGGCGATGAAAAACTGTTTTTT.

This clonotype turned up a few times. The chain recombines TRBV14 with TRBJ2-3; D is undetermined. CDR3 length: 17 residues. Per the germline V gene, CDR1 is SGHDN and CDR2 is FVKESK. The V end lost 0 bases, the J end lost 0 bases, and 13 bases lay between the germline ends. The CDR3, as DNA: TGTGCCAGCAGCCAAGATGGATTACTCCTGAGCACAGATACGCAGTATTTT. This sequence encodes CASSQDGLLLSTDTQYF. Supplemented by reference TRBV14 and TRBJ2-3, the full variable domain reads EAGVTQFPSHSVIEKGQTVTLRCDPISGHDNLYWYRRVMGKEIKFLLHFVKESKQDESGMPNNRFLAERTGGTYSTLKVQPAELEDSGVYFCASSQDGLLLSTDTQYFGPGTRLTVL.

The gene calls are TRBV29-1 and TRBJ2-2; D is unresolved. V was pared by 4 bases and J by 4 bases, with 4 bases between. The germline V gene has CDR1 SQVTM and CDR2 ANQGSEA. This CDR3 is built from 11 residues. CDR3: CSVAGTGELFF. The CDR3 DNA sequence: TGCAGCGTTGCAGGCACCGGGGAGCTGTTTTTT.

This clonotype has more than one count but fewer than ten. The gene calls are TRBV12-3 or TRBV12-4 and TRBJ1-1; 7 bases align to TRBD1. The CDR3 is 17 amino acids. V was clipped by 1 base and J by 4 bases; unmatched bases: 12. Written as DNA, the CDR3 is TGTGCCAGCAGTTTAGGGGGACAGCCCGTCAGGGGCACTGAAGCTTTCTTT. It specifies CASSLGGQPVRGTEAFF.

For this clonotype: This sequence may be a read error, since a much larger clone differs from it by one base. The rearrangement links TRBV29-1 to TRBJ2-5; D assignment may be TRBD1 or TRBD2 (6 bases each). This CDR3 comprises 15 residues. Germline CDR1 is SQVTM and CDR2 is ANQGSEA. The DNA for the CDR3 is TGCAGCGTCCCCCTTGGGGGGCGAGGAGAAGAGGCCCAGTACTTC. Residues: CSVPLGGRGEEAQYF.

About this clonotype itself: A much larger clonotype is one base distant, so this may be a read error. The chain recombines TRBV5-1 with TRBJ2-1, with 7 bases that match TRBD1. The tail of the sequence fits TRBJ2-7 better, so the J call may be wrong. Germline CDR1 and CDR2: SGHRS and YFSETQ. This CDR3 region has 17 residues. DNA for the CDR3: TGCGCCAGCAGCTTGGCACAGGGGCGAAGCTCCTACAATGAGCAGTACTTC. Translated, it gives CASSLAQGRSSYNEQYF.

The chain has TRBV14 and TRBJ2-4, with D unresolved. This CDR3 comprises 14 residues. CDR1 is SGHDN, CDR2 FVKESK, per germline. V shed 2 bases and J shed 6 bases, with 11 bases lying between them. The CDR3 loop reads CASSQPARPNIQYF. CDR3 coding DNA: TGTGCCAGCAGCCAACCGGCCAGGCCAAACATTCAGTACTTC.

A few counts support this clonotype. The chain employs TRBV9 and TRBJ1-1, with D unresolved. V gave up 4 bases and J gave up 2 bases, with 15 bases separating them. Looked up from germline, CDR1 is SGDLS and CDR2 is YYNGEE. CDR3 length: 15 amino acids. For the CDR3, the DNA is TGTGCCAGCAGCCCCCGTACACCCACCAACACTGAAGCTTTCTTT. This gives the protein CASSPRTPTNTEAFF.

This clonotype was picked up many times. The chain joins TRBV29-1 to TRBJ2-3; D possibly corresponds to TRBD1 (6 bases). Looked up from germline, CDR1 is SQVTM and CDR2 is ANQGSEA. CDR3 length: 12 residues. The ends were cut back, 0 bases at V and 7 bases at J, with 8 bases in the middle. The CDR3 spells CSVEEQGYTQYF. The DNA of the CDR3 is TGCAGCGTTGAAGAGCAGGGGTATACGCAGTATTTT.

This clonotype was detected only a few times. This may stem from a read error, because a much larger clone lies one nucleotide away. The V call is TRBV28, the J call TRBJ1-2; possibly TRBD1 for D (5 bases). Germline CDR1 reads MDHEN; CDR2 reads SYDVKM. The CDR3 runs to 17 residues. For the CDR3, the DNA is TGTGCCGGCAGTTCCCTTGCGCCTACCGGGGCTTACTATGGCTACACCTTC. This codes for CAGSSLAPTGAYYGYTF.

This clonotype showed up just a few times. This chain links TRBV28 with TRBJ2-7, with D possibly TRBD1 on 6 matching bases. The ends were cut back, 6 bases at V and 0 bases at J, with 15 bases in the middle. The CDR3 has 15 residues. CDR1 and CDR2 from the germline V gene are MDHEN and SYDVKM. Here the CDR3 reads CASSTVTGISYEQYF. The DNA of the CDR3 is TGTGCCAGCAGCACCGTTACAGGGATCTCCTACGAGCAGTACTTC.

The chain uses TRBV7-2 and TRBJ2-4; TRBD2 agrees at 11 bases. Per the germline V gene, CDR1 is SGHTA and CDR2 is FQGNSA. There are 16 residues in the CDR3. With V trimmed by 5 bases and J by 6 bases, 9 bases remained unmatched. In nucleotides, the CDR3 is TGTGCCAGCAGCCGCGAATTAGCGGGGGGGGGAAACATTCAGTACTTC. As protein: CASSRELAGGGNIQYF.

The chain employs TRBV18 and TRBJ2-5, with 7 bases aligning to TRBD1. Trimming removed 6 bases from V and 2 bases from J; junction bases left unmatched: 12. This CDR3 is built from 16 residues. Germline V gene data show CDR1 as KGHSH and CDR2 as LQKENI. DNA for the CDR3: TGTGCCAGCTCCCCTTCCCGACAGGGTCGGCAAGAGACCCAGTACTTC. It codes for CASSPSRQGRQETQYF.

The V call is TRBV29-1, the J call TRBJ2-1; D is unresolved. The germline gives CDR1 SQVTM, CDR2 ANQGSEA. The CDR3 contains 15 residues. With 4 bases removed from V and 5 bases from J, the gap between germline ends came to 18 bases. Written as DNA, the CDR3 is TGCAGCGTTGCCCCCCACGGCCATAGAGACAATGAGCAGTTCTTC. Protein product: CSVAPHGHRDNEQFF.

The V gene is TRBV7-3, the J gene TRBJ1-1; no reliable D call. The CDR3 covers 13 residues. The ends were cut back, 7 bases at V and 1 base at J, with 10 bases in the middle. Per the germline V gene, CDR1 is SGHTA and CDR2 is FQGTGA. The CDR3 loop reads CASKEQSNTEAFF. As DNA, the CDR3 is TGTGCCAGCAAGGAGCAATCGAACACTGAAGCTTTCTTT.

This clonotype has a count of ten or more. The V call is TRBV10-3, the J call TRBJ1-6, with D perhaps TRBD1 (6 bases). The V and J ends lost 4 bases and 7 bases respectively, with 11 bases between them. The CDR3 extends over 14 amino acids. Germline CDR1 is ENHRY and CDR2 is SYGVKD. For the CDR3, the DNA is TGTGCCATCAGTGGACAGGAAAGCAATTCACCCCTCCACTTT. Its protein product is CAISGQESNSPLHF.

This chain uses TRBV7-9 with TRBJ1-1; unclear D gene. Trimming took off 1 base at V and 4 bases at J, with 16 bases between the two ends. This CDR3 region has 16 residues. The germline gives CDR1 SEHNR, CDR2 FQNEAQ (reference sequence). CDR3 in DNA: TGTGCCAGCAGCTTAGGGGGTATAGAGGTGGGCACTGAAGCTTTCTTT. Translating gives CASSLGGIEVGTEAFF.

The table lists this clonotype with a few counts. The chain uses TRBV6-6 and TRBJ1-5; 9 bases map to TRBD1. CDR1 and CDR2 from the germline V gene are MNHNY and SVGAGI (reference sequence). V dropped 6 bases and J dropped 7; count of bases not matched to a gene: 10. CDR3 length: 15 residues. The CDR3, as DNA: TGTGCCAGCAGACCGGGACAGGGTCGGGTCCAGCCCCAGCATTTT. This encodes CASRPGQGRVQPQHF.

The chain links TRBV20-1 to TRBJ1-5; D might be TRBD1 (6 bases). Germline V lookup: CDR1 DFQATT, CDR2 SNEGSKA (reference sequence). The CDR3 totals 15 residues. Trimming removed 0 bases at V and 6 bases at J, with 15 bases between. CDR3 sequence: CSAREGGGVGQPQHF. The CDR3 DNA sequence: TGCAGTGCTAGAGAAGGGGGGGGAGTGGGTCAGCCCCAGCATTTT.

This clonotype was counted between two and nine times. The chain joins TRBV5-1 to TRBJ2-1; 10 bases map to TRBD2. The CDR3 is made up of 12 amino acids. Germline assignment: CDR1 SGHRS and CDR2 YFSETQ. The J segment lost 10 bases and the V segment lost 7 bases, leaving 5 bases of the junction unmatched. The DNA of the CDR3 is TGCGCCAGCCGAATAGCGGGGGGCGAGCAGTTCTTC. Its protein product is CASRIAGGEQFF.

CDR3 nucleotides: TGTGCCAGCAGCTTTGACAGGGGGAGCTCTGGCTACACCTTC. The encoded protein is CASSFDRGSSGYTF. The chain joins TRBV5-5 to TRBJ1-2; the match to TRBD1 covers 9 bases. This CDR3 contains 14 residues. Germline values: CDR1 SGHKS, CDR2 YYEKEE (reference sequence). The J segment lost 7 bases and the V segment lost 2 bases, leaving 6 bases of the junction unmatched.